The 30 T cell receptor beta chains listed next were all sequenced from one sample in a study of identical twins. MiXCR was run by TCRdb on the 5' RACE reads, yielding one entry per CDR3 protein. The table has roughly 230,000 distinct CDR3 sequences, about 8.3% seen once; the top ten hold 3% to 3.5%. The same data also contributed to another study, on yellow fever vaccine responses in identical twins.

The source material was CD8+ T cells sorted from blood. These receptors were collected from a woman between 18 and 30 years old in good health.

This clonotype was seen a few times. The V gene is TRBV7-9, the J gene TRBJ1-1; unclear D gene. The CDR3 runs 13 residues. The ends were cut back, 4 bases at V and 4 bases at J, with 10 bases in the middle. Per germline, CDR1 SEHNR and CDR2 FQNEAQ (reference sequence). CDR3 DNA: TGTGCCAGCAGCTCCCCAGGTTCCACTGAAGCTTTCTTT. Its translation: CASSSPGSTEAFF.

This clonotype was detected many times. The rearrangement uses TRBV6-4 and TRBJ1-1, with D maybe TRBD1 (5 bases). V was trimmed by 5 bases and J by 1 base, leaving 11 bases between them. This CDR3 region has 14 residues. Germline V gives CDR1 MRHNA, CDR2 SNTAGT. CDR3 loop: CASSSRAENTEAFF. CDR3 DNA sequence: TGTGCCAGCAGTAGCAGGGCGGAGAACACTGAAGCTTTCTTT.

This clonotype was counted only a few times. The chain has TRBV7-9 and TRBJ2-1; no clear D. The germline CDR1 and CDR2 sequences are SEHNR and FQNEAQ (reference sequence). Trimming removed 2 bases at V and 2 bases at J, with 1 base between. The CDR3 is 12 amino acids. The CDR3 region is CASSLPYNEQFF. In nucleotides, the CDR3 is TGTGCCAGCAGCTTACCCTACAATGAGCAGTTCTTC. Using reference TRBV7-9 and TRBJ2-1 for the parts outside the CDR3, the full variable domain is DTGVSQNPRHKITKRGQNVTFRCDPISEHNRLYWYRQTLGQGPEFLTYFQNEAQLEKSRLLSDRFSAERPKGSFSTLEIQRTEQGDSAMYLCASSLPYNEQFFGPGTRLTVL.

This clonotype showed up just a few times. The chain joins TRBV7-9 to TRBJ2-7, with D possibly TRBD1 on 5 matching bases. V lost 5 bases, J lost 0 bases, and 14 bases lay in between. Germline CDR1 is SEHNR and CDR2 is FQNEAQ (reference sequence). This CDR3 spans 15 amino acids. CDR3 sequence reads: CASSQTAPPSYEQYF. The DNA for the CDR3 is TGTGCCAGCAGCCAGACAGCTCCTCCCTCCTACGAGCAGTACTTC.

A few counts support this clonotype. The chain combines TRBV12-3 or TRBV12-4 with TRBJ1-1, with D unresolved. There are 14 residues in the CDR3. Trimming removed 0 bases at V and 2 bases at J, with 7 bases between. The CDR3 coding sequence is TGTGCCAGCAGTTTAGCCGAGTTCAACACTGAAGCTTTCTTT. Its protein is CASSLAEFNTEAFF.

In this sample, this clonotype turned up once. The chain employs TRBV11-1 and TRBJ2-2; tentative D call: TRBD1 (5 bases). The CDR3 covers 20 residues. CDR1 is SGHAT, CDR2 FQDESV, per germline (reference sequence). The V gene lost 1 base and the J gene lost 0 bases, with 21 bases spanning the gap. This chain's CDR3 is CASSLGRWQTERSNTGELFF. The CDR3 DNA sequence: TGTGCCAGCAGCTTAGGTCGGTGGCAGACAGAAAGATCGAACACCGGGGAGCTGTTTTTT.

This chain links TRBV27 with TRBJ2-1, with 8 positions matching TRBD2. Looked up from germline, CDR1 is MNHEY and CDR2 is SMNVEV (reference sequence). The CDR3 runs to 15 residues. Trimming cost V 3 bases and J 7 bases; bases outside gene matches: 8. The CDR3 is CASSFTTSGNNEQFF. CDR3 coding DNA: TGTGCCAGCAGTTTTACTACTAGCGGTAATAATGAGCAGTTCTTC.

This clonotype was seen more than once but under ten times. The V and J genes are TRBV12-3 or TRBV12-4 and TRBJ2-7; 12 nucleotides line up with TRBD2. V trimming: 4 bases; J trimming: 5 bases; junction bases outside the gene matches: 3. This CDR3 comprises 14 residues. DNA of the CDR3: TGTGCCAGCAGTTCGACTAGCGGGAGCGACGAGCAGTACTTC. Translated, it gives CASSSTSGSDEQYF.

The chain employs TRBV20-1 and TRBJ2-7, with unresolved D. Germline V gene data show CDR1 as DFQATT and CDR2 as SNEGSKA (reference sequence). V was clipped by 6 bases and J by 3 bases, with 18 bases between them. This CDR3 is 14 amino acids long. DNA for the CDR3: TGCAGTGCAACCCCCACGACCAAATACTACGAGCAGTACTTC. Residues: CSATPTTKYYEQYF.

This clonotype was counted many times. The chain couples TRBV6-5 to TRBJ2-3; D uncertain. V lost 2 bases and J 0 bases, leaving 6 bases between the germline ends. CDR3 size: 14 residues. Germline V gives CDR1 MNHEY, CDR2 SVGAGI. CDR3 in amino acids: CASSYEGSTDTQYF. The CDR3 DNA reads as TGTGCCAGCAGTTACGAAGGTAGCACAGATACGCAGTATTTT.

A few counts support this clonotype. V and J are TRBV13 and TRBJ2-3, with a possible D match to TRBD1 (5 bases). In germline, CDR1 is PRHDT, CDR2 FYEKMQ (reference sequence). Between the trimmed V and J ends, which lost 5 bases and 3 bases, there was a span of 12 bases. The CDR3 has 14 amino acids. CDR3 DNA sequence: TGTGCCAGCAGCGAGCTGACAGAAACAGATACGCAGTATTTT. This sequence encodes CASSELTETDTQYF.

Many counts were recorded for this clonotype. The chain joins TRBV27 to TRBJ2-3, with D maybe TRBD2 (6 bases). V lost 8 bases and J 2 bases, leaving 17 bases between the germline ends. Germline CDR1 and CDR2: MNHEY and SMNVEV (reference sequence). The CDR3 spans 15 residues. CDR3 amino acids: CASGPGGDYTDTQYF. The CDR3 nucleotides are TGTGCCAGCGGCCCCGGCGGGGATTACACAGATACGCAGTATTTT.

The chain recombines TRBV4-3 with TRBJ2-2; D possibly corresponds to TRBD1 (6 bases). Germline V gene data show CDR1 as LGHNA and CDR2 as YSLEER. Trimming pared 0 bases from V and 3 bases from J, leaving 17 bases between. The CDR3 runs 18 residues. This chain's CDR3 is CASSQDLIQGMDTGELFF. CDR3 in DNA: TGCGCCAGCAGCCAAGATCTAATACAGGGAATGGACACCGGGGAGCTGTTTTTT.

Many counts were recorded for this clonotype. The chain couples TRBV11-1 to TRBJ2-7; maybe TRBD1 (6 bases). Trimming took off 5 bases at V and 1 base at J, with 9 bases between the two ends. The V gene's germline CDR1 is SGHAT and CDR2 FQDESV (reference sequence). This CDR3 region has 13 residues. In nucleotides, the CDR3 is TGTGCCAGCAGCGGGGACACTTCCTACGAGCAGTACTTC. It is translated as CASSGDTSYEQYF. The entire variable domain, with the rest obtained from reference TRBV11-1 and TRBJ2-7, is as follows: EAEVAQSPRYKITEKSQAVAFWCDPISGHATLYWYRQILGQGPELLVQFQDESVVDDSQLPKDRFSAERLKGVDSTLKIQPAELGDSAMYLCASSGDTSYEQYFGPGTRLTVT.

This clonotype came up a few times. The chain combines TRBV29-1 with TRBJ2-7; a possible D gene is TRBD2 (6 bases). Looked up from germline, CDR1 is SQVTM and CDR2 is ANQGSEA. CDR3 size: 12 residues. V was cut by 0 bases and J by 4 bases, with 7 bases left in between. In nucleotides, the CDR3 is TGCAGCGTTGAAGAGGGACTTTACGAGCAGTACTTC. This encodes CSVEEGLYEQYF.

This clonotype was counted a few times. The J gene is TRBJ1-4, the V gene TRBV27; 7 bases agree with TRBD1. Germline V CDR1 and CDR2: MNHEY, SMNVEV (reference sequence). CDR3 size: 14 residues. Trimming took 6 bases from V and 5 from J; bases not matched to a gene: 6. The CDR3 spells CASSPGQINEKLFF. CDR3 sequence (DNA): TGTGCCAGCAGCCCGGGACAGATAAATGAAAAACTGTTTTTT.

V is TRBV5-6 and J is TRBJ2-7, with D hard to call. This CDR3 spans 12 amino acids. CDR1 and CDR2 (germline): SGHDT, YYEEEE. V was pared by 2 bases and J by 7 bases, with 10 bases between. CDR3 DNA sequence: TGTGCCAGCAGCTTTTGGGCCCAGGAGCAGTACTTC. It is translated as CASSFWAQEQYF.

This clonotype was counted only a few times. The chain joins TRBV7-6 to TRBJ1-1; no firm D call. Per germline, CDR1 SGHVS and CDR2 FNYEAQ. The CDR3 is 13 residues long. Trimming took 4 bases from V and 0 from J, leaving 6 bases between them. CDR3 sequence reads: CASSSFLNTEAFF. CDR3 DNA: TGTGCCAGCAGCTCCTTTTTGAACACTGAAGCTTTCTTT.

This clonotype was detected a few times. The chain carries TRBV9 and TRBJ2-1, with TRBD2 identical over 7 bases. This CDR3 is built from 15 residues. V lost 0 bases to trimming and J lost 2 bases; unmatched junction nucleotides: 2. Germline assignment: CDR1 SGDLS and CDR2 YYNGEE. The CDR3 coding sequence is TGTGCCAGCAGCGTAGTGGGGGGGGCCTACAATGAGCAGTTCTTC. Translating it yields CASSVVGGAYNEQFF.

The chain employs TRBV28 and TRBJ2-5; tentatively, D is TRBD1 (6 bases). Germline CDR1 MDHEN, CDR2 SYDVKM. Trimming removed 2 bases from V and 2 bases from J, with 21 bases in between. This CDR3 is 18 amino acids long. Here the CDR3 reads CASSLGPNRAVSQETQYF. The CDR3 DNA reads as TGTGCCAGCAGTTTAGGACCGAACAGGGCAGTCAGTCAAGAGACCCAGTACTTC.

The V gene is TRBV27, the J gene TRBJ1-5; D is possibly TRBD1 (6 bases). CDR3 length: 15 residues. Germline CDR1 MNHEY, CDR2 SMNVEV (reference sequence). V was pared by 6 bases and J by 2 bases, with 14 bases between. The CDR3 loop is CASSPQGDGNQPQHF. CDR3 in DNA: TGTGCCAGCAGCCCACAGGGTGACGGCAATCAGCCCCAGCATTTT.

This clonotype was recorded at least ten times. This chain uses TRBV7-9 with TRBJ2-7; a weak D match, TRBD1 (6 bases). Per germline, CDR1 SEHNR and CDR2 FQNEAQ (reference sequence). Trimming cost V 7 bases and J 0 bases, with 10 bases left between them. There are 13 residues in the CDR3. CDR3 amino acids: CASNNRDSYEQYF. The CDR3 region has the DNA TGTGCCAGCAATAACAGGGACTCCTACGAGCAGTACTTC.

V and J are TRBV5-6 and TRBJ2-2; perhaps TRBD2 as D (6 bases). Looked up from germline, CDR1 is SGHDT and CDR2 is YYEEEE. This CDR3 is built from 14 residues. V lost 4 bases and J 4 bases, leaving 11 bases between the germline ends. The CDR3 loop is CASSLEGSTGELFF. CDR3 sequence (DNA): TGTGCCAGCAGCCTGGAGGGTAGCACCGGGGAGCTGTTTTTT.

At least ten counts were recorded for this clonotype. The chain has TRBV6-5 and TRBJ2-5; no firm D call. Germline values: CDR1 MNHEY, CDR2 SVGAGI. The CDR3 loop spans 14 amino acids. V was cut by 0 bases and J by 5 bases, with 10 bases left in between. The CDR3 protein is CASSYSVAPETQYF. For the CDR3, the DNA is TGTGCCAGCAGTTACTCGGTAGCCCCGGAGACCCAGTACTTC.

This clonotype turned up a few times. This sequence joins TRBV12-3 or TRBV12-4 and TRBJ2-7; possibly TRBD2 for D (6 bases). V was cut by 7 bases and J by 2 bases, with 15 bases left in between. The CDR3 is 14 amino acids. CDR3 in DNA: TGTGCCAGCACCCCCTTCGGGGGACCCTACGAGCAGTACTTC. This codes for CASTPFGGPYEQYF.

This clonotype was found many times. The V and J genes are TRBV7-9 and TRBJ1-4; D not resolved. Trimming took 5 bases from V and 12 from J, leaving 13 bases between them. Germline V lookup: CDR1 SEHNR, CDR2 FQNEAQ (reference sequence). There are 12 residues in the CDR3. The CDR3 here is CASSPTVDELFF. The CDR3 DNA follows: TGTGCCAGCAGCCCAACGGTGGATGAACTGTTTTTT.

This clonotype has more than one count but fewer than ten. CDR3 sequence: CASSQGLSYEQFF. The CDR3 DNA is TGTGCCAGCAGCCAAGGCTTAAGCTATGAGCAGTTCTTC. The genes are TRBV4-2 and TRBJ2-1, with D uncertain. V shed 1 base and J shed 8 bases, with 9 bases lying between them. This CDR3 region has 13 residues. CDR1 and CDR2 from the germline V gene are LGHNA and YNFKEQ.

The chain joins TRBV4-1 to TRBJ2-2; no firm D call. CDR1 is MGHRA, CDR2 YSYEKL, per germline. Trimming took off 2 bases at V and 6 bases at J, with 7 bases between the two ends. This CDR3 region has 13 residues. The CDR3 is CASSQKRAGELFF. CDR3 nucleotide sequence: TGCGCCAGCAGCCAAAAGCGAGCCGGGGAGCTGTTTTTT.

The J gene is TRBJ2-3, the V gene TRBV2; weak D call: TRBD1 (5 bases). The CDR3 spans 13 residues. The V gene's germline CDR1 is SNHLY and CDR2 FYNNEI. Between the trimmed V and J ends, which lost 9 bases and 5 bases, there was a span of 15 bases. In nucleotides, the CDR3 is TGTGCCAGACAGGCCAAGCTTGAAGATACGCAGTATTTT. It specifies CARQAKLEDTQYF.

The chain couples TRBV27 to TRBJ1-1; 7 bases line up with TRBD1. The germline V gene has CDR1 MNHEY and CDR2 SMNVEV (reference sequence). The CDR3 runs 16 residues. V trimming: 5 bases; J trimming: 3 bases; junction bases outside the gene matches: 12. The CDR3 is CASSLHRGAVDTEAFF. As DNA, the CDR3 is TGTGCCAGCAGTCTTCACAGGGGAGCCGTAGACACTGAAGCTTTCTTT.